This TCR beta chain came from a study of CD8 T cells in ankylosing spondylitis. Overall study results and limits: From matched ankylosing spondylitis synovial fluid, disease-linked clones were reportedly recovered at significantly enriched levels.

This clonotype occurred many times. The antigen is unknown. Quantitative 5'-RACE with molecular barcodes was used to make the TCR beta libraries. TCRdb fed the 5' RACE reads into MiXCR, producing one record per CDR3 protein. The sample lists about 130,000 distinct CDR3 sequences; more than 6.5% were seen once. The CDR3 consists of 15 residues. Germline values: CDR1 ENHRY, CDR2 SYGVKD. V was pared by 3 bases and J by 1 base, with 9 bases between. The V call is TRBV10-3, the J call TRBJ2-2; D perhaps matches TRBD2 (6 bases). Sequencing was carried out using blood, either unsorted or a sorted T cell fraction (not recorded which). This receptor was obtained from a male donor with ankylosing spondylitis or in good health (not recorded which). The CDR3 is CAISDYGGNTGELFF. Here the CDR3 DNA reads TGTGCCATCAGTGATTACGGGGGGAACACCGGGGAGCTGTTTTTT.